Shown below are 24 T cell receptor beta chains from a single sample sequenced in a study of naive and memory T cell subsets. Whole-blood samples were approximately 2.6 ml of peripheral blood from healthy adult volunteers. Blood and skin TCR RNA was reverse transcribed with alpha and beta constant primers. TCRdb passed the 5' RACE reads through MiXCR, listing each CDR3 protein once. The table records tens of thousands of distinct CDR3 sequences, around 25% of them present only once. These receptors originate from a female donor in good health.

The table lists this clonotype with a few counts. The V gene is TRBV29-1, the J gene TRBJ2-1; D call uncertain. Germline assignment: CDR1 SQVTM and CDR2 ANQGSEA. V lost 3 bases, J lost 10 bases, and 19 bases lay in between. The CDR3 loop spans 14 amino acids. The CDR3: CSVEPAGLRYEQFF. CDR3 DNA sequence: TGCAGCGTTGAGCCGGCAGGCCTGAGGTACGAGCAGTTCTTC.

This clonotype was observed many times. The rearrangement uses TRBV29-1 and TRBJ2-5; possibly TRBD2 for D (6 bases). V lost 3 bases and J lost 10, with 12 bases in between. The V gene's germline CDR1 is SQVTM and CDR2 ANQGSEA. The CDR3 is 11 residues long. The CDR3 DNA reads as TGCAGCGTTGAGGAGGGTAGGAACCAGTACTTC. It is translated as CSVEEGRNQYF.

This clonotype has a count of ten or more. V usage is TRBV29-1 and J usage is TRBJ1-2; D is perhaps TRBD1 (5 bases). The CDR3 totals 12 residues. CDR1 is SQVTM and CDR2 is ANQGSEA in the germline V gene. V lost 0 bases to trimming and J lost 7 bases, with 9 bases between them. This chain's CDR3 is CSVEDGGAGYTF. The DNA of the CDR3 is TGCAGCGTTGAAGACGGAGGGGCTGGCTACACCTTC.

Ten or more counts support this clonotype. The V gene is TRBV4-3, the J gene TRBJ2-7, with 7 bases matching TRBD2. The length of the CDR3 is 15 residues. From germline, CDR1 is LGHNA and CDR2 YSLEER. V shed 1 base, J shed 0 bases, and the junction held 3 bases outside the gene matches. DNA for the CDR3: TGCGCCAGCAGCCAAGGTAGCGGGCTCTCCTACGAGCAGTACTTC. Translation gives CASSQGSGLSYEQYF.

This clonotype was counted only a few times. The chain carries TRBV12-3 or TRBV12-4 and TRBJ2-7; possibly TRBD1 for D (6 bases). The CDR3 sequence is 15 residues long. Between the trimmed V and J ends, which lost 6 bases and 0 bases, there was a span of 15 bases. The CDR3 here is CASRPGTLSSYEQYF. For the CDR3, the DNA is TGTGCCAGCAGACCCGGGACATTAAGCTCCTACGAGCAGTACTTC.

The chain has TRBV19 and TRBJ1-3, with TRBD1 as a possible D gene (5 bases). Germline values: CDR1 LNHDA, CDR2 SQIVND (reference sequence). The CDR3 is 16 residues long. Between the trimmed V and J ends, which lost 6 bases and 4 bases, there was a span of 19 bases. The chain's CDR3 is CASSPGRTLAGNTIYF. CDR3 sequence (DNA): TGTGCCAGTAGCCCGGGACGGACGCTTGCGGGAAACACCATATATTTT.

This clonotype showed up many times. V is TRBV20-1 and J is TRBJ2-1; 9 nucleotides agree with TRBD1. The CDR3 has 15 amino acids. Trimming at V came to 8 bases and at J to 8 bases, leaving 16 bases not matched to a gene. Germline CDR1 reads DFQATT; CDR2 reads SNEGSKA (reference sequence). CDR3 in amino acids: CSTHGRGQGRDEQFF. The CDR3 DNA follows: TGCAGTACACATGGCAGGGGACAGGGACGCGATGAGCAGTTCTTC.

This clonotype was counted only a few times. V usage is TRBV29-1 and J usage is TRBJ1-2; D is possibly TRBD1 (5 bases). This CDR3 has 13 amino acids. Trimming removed 2 bases at V and 7 bases at J, with 14 bases between. Germline V gives CDR1 SQVTM, CDR2 ANQGSEA. The CDR3 sequence: CSVEPESRGGYTF. CDR3 nucleotides: TGCAGCGTTGAACCCGAGTCGAGGGGTGGCTACACCTTC.

The chain recombines TRBV27 with TRBJ1-6, with TRBD1 matching 7 bases. This CDR3 comprises 14 residues. Unmatched junction bases numbered 2, after V lost 5 bases and J lost 4 bases. The germline CDR1 and CDR2 sequences are MNHEY and SMNVEV (reference sequence). The CDR3 DNA reads TGTGCCAGCAGTCGACAGGGATATAATTCACCCCTCCACTTT. This encodes CASSRQGYNSPLHF.

This clonotype has ten or more counts. The CDR3 region has the DNA TGTGCCAGCCATTCGAGGGGTTTCGGGGAGCTGTTTTTT. Translation: CASHSRGFGELFF. The chain has TRBV12-3 or TRBV12-4 and TRBJ2-2; TRBD1 or TRBD2 may be the D gene (5 bases each). This CDR3 has 13 residues. Trimming removed 8 bases from V and 7 bases from J, with 14 bases in between.

In this sample, this clonotype turned up many times. The rearrangement uses TRBV7-6 and TRBJ2-3; TRBD2 might be the D (6 bases). Germline V gene lookup returns CDR1 SGHVS and CDR2 FNYEAQ. The CDR3 spans 13 residues. Trimming removed 0 bases from V and 6 bases from J, with 7 bases in between. The CDR3 is CASSLAGGDTQYF. The DNA of the CDR3 is TGTGCCAGCAGCTTAGCTGGAGGGGATACGCAGTATTTT.

This clonotype ranks as medium-sized. The chain has TRBV7-3 and TRBJ1-2; no clear D gene. V lost 3 bases and J lost 0, with 5 bases in between. Germline V gene data show CDR1 as SGHTA and CDR2 as FQGTGA. The CDR3 contains 13 residues. The CDR3 nucleotides are TGTGCCAGCAGCTTCGGCCCTAACTATGGCTACACCTTC. This encodes CASSFGPNYGYTF.

This clonotype has ten or more counts. The rearrangement uses TRBV5-1 and TRBJ2-1; D unresolved. The CDR3 runs 12 residues. V lost 6 bases to trimming and J lost 5 bases, with 9 bases between them. The germline V gene has CDR1 SGHRS and CDR2 YFSETQ. The CDR3 nucleotides read TGCGCCAGCAATCTACTCGACAATGAGCAGTTCTTC. Protein: CASNLLDNEQFF.

The chain links TRBV11-2 to TRBJ2-1; no reliable D call. CDR3 length: 15 residues. Trimming pared 5 bases from V and 0 bases from J, leaving 11 bases between. CDR1 is SGHAT, CDR2 FQNNGV, per germline. This CDR3 reads CASSKSTGSYNEQFF. In DNA, the CDR3 is TGTGCCAGCAGCAAGAGTACGGGCTCCTACAATGAGCAGTTCTTC. Full variable domain (missing parts from reference TRBV11-2 and TRBJ2-1): EAGVAQSPRYKIIEKRQSVAFWCNPISGHATLYWYQQILGQGPKLLIQFQNNGVVDDSQLPKDRFSAERLKGVDSTLKIQPAKLEDSAVYLCASSKSTGSYNEQFFGPGTRLTVL.

The chain is built from TRBV7-3 and TRBJ2-1; TRBD2 matches at 10 bases. V lost 4 bases, J lost 5 bases, and 5 bases stayed unmatched. The CDR3 covers 15 residues. CDR1 and CDR2 from the germline V gene are SGHTA and FQGTGA. The CDR3 DNA sequence: TGTGCCAGCAGCTCGGGACTAGCGTGGCACAATGAGCAGTTCTTC. Translated: CASSSGLAWHNEQFF.

This clonotype qualifies as medium-sized. The chain is built from TRBV25-1 and TRBJ2-2; D is tentatively TRBD1 or TRBD2 (6 bases each). Germline CDR1 MGHDK, CDR2 SYGVNS. The ends were cut back, 6 bases at V and 3 bases at J, with 11 bases in the middle. The CDR3 is made up of 14 amino acids. CDR3 coding DNA: TGTGCCAGCAGGGGGGGACATGACACCGGGGAGCTGTTTTTT. This encodes CASRGGHDTGELFF.

There are many counts of this clonotype. This chain uses TRBV20-1 with TRBJ2-7; 10 nucleotides match TRBD2. After removal of 5 bases from V and 8 bases from J, the junction contained 12 bases not matched to a gene. This CDR3 contains 14 residues. CDR1 is DFQATT, CDR2 SNEGSKA, per germline (reference sequence). CDR3 loop: CSAGTASGSRKQYF. CDR3 sequence (DNA): TGCAGTGCTGGTACCGCTAGCGGGAGTAGGAAGCAGTACTTC.

V usage is TRBV6-6 and J usage is TRBJ2-5; no reliable D call. Germline CDR1 MNHNY, CDR2 SVGAGI (reference sequence). The CDR3 sequence is 15 residues long. The ends were cut back, 0 bases at V and 5 bases at J, with 13 bases in the middle. The CDR3, as DNA: TGTGCCAGCAGTTACTCGAGTAATAAGTGGGAGACCCAGTACTTC. Amino acid sequence: CASSYSSNKWETQYF.

The CDR3, as DNA: TGTGCCAGCAAGGGCGGGGTCTACAATGAGCAGTTCTTC. Its protein product is CASKGGVYNEQFF. The rearrangement uses TRBV2 and TRBJ2-1, with D possibly TRBD2 on 6 matching bases. The CDR3 sequence is 13 residues long. Trimming pared 7 bases from V and 3 bases from J, leaving 10 bases between. The V gene's germline CDR1 is SNHLY and CDR2 FYNNEI.

This clonotype was seen more than once but under ten times. The J gene is TRBJ2-1, the V gene TRBV4-3; 7 bases are shared with TRBD1. There are 14 residues in the CDR3. J was trimmed by 4 bases and V by 3 bases; bases with no gene match: 3. Germline assignment: CDR1 LGHNA and CDR2 YSLEER. CDR3 coding DNA: TGCGCCAGCAGCCAGAGGGGACAGTACAATGAGCAGTTCTTC. This gives the protein CASSQRGQYNEQFF.

The rearrangement joins TRBV20-1 to TRBJ1-1, with a weak D call TRBD1 (5 bases). V shed 6 bases and J shed 0 bases, with 11 bases lying between them. This CDR3 spans 13 amino acids. The germline V gene encodes CDR1 DFQATT and CDR2 SNEGSKA (reference sequence). CDR3 coding DNA: TGCAGTGCGTTGGGACGGATGAACACTGAAGCTTTCTTT. The encoded protein is CSALGRMNTEAFF.

This clonotype was counted many times. The V and J genes are TRBV6-5 and TRBJ1-1, with a possible D match to TRBD1 (5 bases). The length of the CDR3 is 16 residues. Germline V gene sequence: CDR1 MNHEY, CDR2 SVGAGI. Trimming removed 0 bases from V and 3 bases from J, with 14 bases in between. The CDR3 bases are TGTGCCAGCAGTTACTCCAGCGAGGGGAGGGACACTGAAGCTTTCTTT. As protein: CASSYSSEGRDTEAFF.

There are many counts of this clonotype. The chain has TRBV20-1 and TRBJ2-7; a possible D gene is TRBD1 (6 bases). Looked up from germline, CDR1 is DFQATT and CDR2 is SNEGSKA (reference sequence). This CDR3 comprises 12 residues. Trimming took off 6 bases at V and 4 bases at J, with 13 bases between the two ends. The CDR3 DNA reads TGCAGTGCCGCAACAGGGCAGTACGAGCAGTACTTC. Translation gives CSAATGQYEQYF.

This clonotype was seen only a few times. The chain links TRBV29-1 to TRBJ2-3; 9 positions match TRBD1. Per germline, CDR1 SQVTM and CDR2 ANQGSEA. V shed 7 bases and J 4 bases; nucleotides not matched to a gene: 12. CDR3 length equals 15 residues. The DNA of the CDR3 is TGCAGCGCTCGCTGGGGACAGGGTACCGCAGATACGCAGTATTTT. Amino acids: CSARWGQGTADTQYF.